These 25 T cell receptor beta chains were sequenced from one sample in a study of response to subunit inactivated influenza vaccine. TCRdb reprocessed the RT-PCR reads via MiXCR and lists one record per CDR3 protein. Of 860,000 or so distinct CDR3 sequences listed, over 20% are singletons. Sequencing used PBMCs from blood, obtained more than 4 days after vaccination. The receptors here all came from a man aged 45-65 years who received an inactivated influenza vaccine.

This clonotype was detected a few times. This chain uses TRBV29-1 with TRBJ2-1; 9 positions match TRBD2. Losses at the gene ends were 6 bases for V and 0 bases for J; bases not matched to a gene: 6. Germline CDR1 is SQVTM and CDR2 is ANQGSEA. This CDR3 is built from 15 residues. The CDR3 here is CSVDRLAASYNEQFF. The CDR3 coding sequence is TGCAGCGTCGACCGACTAGCGGCCTCCTACAATGAGCAGTTCTTC.

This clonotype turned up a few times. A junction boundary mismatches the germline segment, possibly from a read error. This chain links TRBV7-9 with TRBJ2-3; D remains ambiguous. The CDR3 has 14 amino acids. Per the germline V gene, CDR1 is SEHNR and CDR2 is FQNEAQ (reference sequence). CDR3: CASSIAGSGITQYF. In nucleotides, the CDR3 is TGTGCCAGCAGCATAGCTGGGTCCGGAATTACGCAGTATTTT.

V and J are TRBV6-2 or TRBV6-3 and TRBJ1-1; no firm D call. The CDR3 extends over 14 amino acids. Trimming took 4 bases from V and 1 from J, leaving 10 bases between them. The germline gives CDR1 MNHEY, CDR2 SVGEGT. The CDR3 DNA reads TGTGCCAGCAGTTGGTTCTCGGGGAACACTGAAGCTTTCTTT. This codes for CASSWFSGNTEAFF.

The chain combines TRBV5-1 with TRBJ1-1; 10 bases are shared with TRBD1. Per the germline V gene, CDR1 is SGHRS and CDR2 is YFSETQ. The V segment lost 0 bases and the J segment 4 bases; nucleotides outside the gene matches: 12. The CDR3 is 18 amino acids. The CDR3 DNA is TGCGCCAGCAGCTTGGGCCAGGGTGGACAGGGGGGCAGCACTGAAGCTTTCTTT. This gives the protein CASSLGQGGQGGSTEAFF.

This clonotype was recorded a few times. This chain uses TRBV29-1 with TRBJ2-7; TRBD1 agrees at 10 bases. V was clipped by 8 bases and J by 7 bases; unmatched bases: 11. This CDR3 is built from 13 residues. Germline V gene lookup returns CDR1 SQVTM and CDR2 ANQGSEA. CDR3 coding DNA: TGCAGCACCCAGACAGGGGGCTCTCGAGAGCAGTACTTC. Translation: CSTQTGGSREQYF.

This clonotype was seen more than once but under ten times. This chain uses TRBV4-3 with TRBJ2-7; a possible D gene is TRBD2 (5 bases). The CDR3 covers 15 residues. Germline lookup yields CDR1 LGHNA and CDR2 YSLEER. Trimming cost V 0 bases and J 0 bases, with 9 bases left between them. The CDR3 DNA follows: TGCGCCAGCAGCCAAGAAGCGGTCGACTCCTACGAGCAGTACTTC. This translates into CASSQEAVDSYEQYF.

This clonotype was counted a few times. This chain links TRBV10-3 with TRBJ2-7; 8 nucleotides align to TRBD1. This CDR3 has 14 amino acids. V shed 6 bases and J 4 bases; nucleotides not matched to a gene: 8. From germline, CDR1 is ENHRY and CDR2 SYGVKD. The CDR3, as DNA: TGTGCCATCAGGGGGCAGGGGGCGCTTTACGAGCAGTACTTC. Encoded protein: CAIRGQGALYEQYF.

The CDR3 region has the DNA TGCAGTGCTAGTCCGGGACTAGCGGGTGATACGCAGTATTTT. Amino acids: CSASPGLAGDTQYF. This chain connects TRBV20-1 to TRBJ2-3, with 12 bases aligning to TRBD2. The CDR3 covers 14 residues. The V segment lost 3 bases and the J segment 6 bases; nucleotides outside the gene matches: 4. Germline-derived CDR1 and CDR2 are DFQATT and SNEGSKA (reference sequence).

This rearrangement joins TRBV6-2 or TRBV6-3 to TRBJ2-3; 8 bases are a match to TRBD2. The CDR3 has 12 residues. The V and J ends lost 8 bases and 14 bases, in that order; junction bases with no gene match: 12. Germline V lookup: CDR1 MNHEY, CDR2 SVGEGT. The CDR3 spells CASFSSGSHLYF. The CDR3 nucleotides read TGTGCCAGCTTCTCGAGCGGGAGTCACCTGTATTTT.

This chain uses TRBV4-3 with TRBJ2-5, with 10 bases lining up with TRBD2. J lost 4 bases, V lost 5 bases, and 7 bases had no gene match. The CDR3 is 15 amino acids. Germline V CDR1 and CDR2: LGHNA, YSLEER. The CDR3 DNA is TGCGCCAGCAGCGAGATTAGCGGGGGGCCAGAGACCCAGTACTTC. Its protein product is CASSEISGGPETQYF.

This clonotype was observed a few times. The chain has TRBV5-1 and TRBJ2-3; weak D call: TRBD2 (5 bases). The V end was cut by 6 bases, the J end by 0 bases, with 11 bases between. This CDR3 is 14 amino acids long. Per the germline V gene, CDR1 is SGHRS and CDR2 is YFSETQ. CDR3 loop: CASKDSSSTDTQYF. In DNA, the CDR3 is TGCGCCAGCAAGGACTCCTCTAGCACAGATACGCAGTATTTT.

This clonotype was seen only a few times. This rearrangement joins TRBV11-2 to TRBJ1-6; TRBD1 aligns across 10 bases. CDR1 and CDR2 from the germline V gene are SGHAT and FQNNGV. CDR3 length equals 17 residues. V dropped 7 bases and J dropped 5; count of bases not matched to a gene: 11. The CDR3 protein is CASTRRQGALNNSPLHF. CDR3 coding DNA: TGTGCCAGCACCCGAAGACAGGGGGCTCTCAATAATTCACCCCTCCACTTT.

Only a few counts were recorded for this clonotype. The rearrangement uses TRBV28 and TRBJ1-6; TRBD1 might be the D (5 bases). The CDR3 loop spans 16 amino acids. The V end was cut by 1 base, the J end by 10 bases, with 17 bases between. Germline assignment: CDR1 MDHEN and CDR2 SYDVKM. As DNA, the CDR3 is TGTGCCAGCAGTTTATCAACAGGCTCCTTGTCCTCACCCCTCCACTTT. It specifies CASSLSTGSLSSPLHF.

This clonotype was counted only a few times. The CDR3 loop reads CASSPRSGQAETQYF. The CDR3 DNA sequence: TGTGCCAGCAGCCCGCGCTCGGGACAGGCGGAGACCCAGTACTTC. The rearrangement links TRBV12-3 or TRBV12-4 to TRBJ2-5; 8 nucleotides match TRBD1. V dropped 6 bases and J dropped 5; count of bases not matched to a gene: 11. The CDR3 covers 15 residues.

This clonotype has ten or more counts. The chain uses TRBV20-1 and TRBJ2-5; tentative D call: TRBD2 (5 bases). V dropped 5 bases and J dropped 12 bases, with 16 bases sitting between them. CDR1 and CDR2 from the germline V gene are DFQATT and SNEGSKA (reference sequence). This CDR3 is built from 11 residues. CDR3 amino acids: CSAAQGSQKYF. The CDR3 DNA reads TGCAGTGCTGCCCAAGGGAGCCAAAAGTACTTC.

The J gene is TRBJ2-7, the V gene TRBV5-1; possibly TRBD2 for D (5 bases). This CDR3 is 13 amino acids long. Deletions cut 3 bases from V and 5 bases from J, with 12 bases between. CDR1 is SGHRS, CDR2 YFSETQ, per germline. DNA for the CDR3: TGCGCCAGCAGCTCGACGGGATTCAACGAGCAGTACTTC. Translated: CASSSTGFNEQYF.

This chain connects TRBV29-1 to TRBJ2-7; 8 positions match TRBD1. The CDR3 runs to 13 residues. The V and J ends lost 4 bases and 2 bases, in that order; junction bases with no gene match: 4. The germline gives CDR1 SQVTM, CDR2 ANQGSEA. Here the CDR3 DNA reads TGCAGCGTTGGACAGGGGATTGCCTACGAGCAGTACTTC. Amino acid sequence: CSVGQGIAYEQYF.

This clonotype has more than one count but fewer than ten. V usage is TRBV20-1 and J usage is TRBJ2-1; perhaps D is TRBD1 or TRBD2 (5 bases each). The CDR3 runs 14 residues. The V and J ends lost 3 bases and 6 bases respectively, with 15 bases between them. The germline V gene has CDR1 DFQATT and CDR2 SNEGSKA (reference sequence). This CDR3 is CSASTGTWRNEQFF. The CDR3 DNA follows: TGCAGTGCTAGTACCGGGACGTGGCGCAATGAGCAGTTCTTC.

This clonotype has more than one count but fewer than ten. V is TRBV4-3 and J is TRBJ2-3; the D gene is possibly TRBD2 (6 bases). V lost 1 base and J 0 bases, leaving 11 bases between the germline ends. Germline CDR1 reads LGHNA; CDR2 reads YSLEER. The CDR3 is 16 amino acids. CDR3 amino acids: CASSQVWAGSTDTQYF. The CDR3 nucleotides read TGCGCCAGCAGCCAAGTGTGGGCGGGAAGCACAGATACGCAGTATTTT.

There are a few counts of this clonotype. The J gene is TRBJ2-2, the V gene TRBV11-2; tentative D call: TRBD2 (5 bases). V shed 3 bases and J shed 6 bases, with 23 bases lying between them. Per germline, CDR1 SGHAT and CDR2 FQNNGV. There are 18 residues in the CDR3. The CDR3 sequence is CASSFSPTRKDWSGELFF. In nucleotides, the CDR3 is TGTGCCAGCAGCTTCTCCCCCACGCGAAAGGACTGGTCCGGGGAGCTGTTTTTT.

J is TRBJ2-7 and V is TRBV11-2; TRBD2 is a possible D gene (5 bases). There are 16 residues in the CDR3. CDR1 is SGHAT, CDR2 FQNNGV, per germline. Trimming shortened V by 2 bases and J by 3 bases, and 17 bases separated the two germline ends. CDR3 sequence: CASSLSGGGYGYEQYF. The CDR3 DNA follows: TGTGCCAGCAGCTTAAGCGGCGGTGGATATGGCTACGAGCAGTACTTC. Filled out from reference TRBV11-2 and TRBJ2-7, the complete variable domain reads EAGVAQSPRYKIIEKRQSVAFWCNPISGHATLYWYQQILGQGPKLLIQFQNNGVVDDSQLPKDRFSAERLKGVDSTLKIQPAKLEDSAVYLCASSLSGGGYGYEQYFGPGTRLTVT.

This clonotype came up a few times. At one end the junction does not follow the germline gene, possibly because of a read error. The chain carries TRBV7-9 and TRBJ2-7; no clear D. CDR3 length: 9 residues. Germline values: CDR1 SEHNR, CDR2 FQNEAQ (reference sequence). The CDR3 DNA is TGTGCCAGCAGCCGTGGCACAGACTTC. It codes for CASSRGTDF. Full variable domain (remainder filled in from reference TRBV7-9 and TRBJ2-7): DTGVSQNPRHKITKRGQNVTFRCDPISEHNRLYWYRQTLGQGPEFLTYFQNEAQLEKSRLLSDRFSAERPKGSFSTLEIQRTEQGDSAMYLCASSRGTDFGPGTRLTVT.

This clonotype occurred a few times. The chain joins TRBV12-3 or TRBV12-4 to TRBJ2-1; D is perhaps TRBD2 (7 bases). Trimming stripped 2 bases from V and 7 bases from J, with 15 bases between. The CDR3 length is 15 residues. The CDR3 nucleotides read TGTGCCAGCAGTTTATGGTTAGGGGGGGGGAATGAGCAGTTCTTC. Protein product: CASSLWLGGGNEQFF.

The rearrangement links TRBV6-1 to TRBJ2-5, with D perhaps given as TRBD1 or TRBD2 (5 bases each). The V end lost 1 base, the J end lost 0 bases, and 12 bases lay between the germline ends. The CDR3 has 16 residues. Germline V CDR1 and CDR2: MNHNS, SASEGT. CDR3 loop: CASSEGGTAYQETQYF. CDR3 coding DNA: TGTGCCAGCAGTGAAGGGGGGACCGCGTACCAAGAGACCCAGTACTTC.

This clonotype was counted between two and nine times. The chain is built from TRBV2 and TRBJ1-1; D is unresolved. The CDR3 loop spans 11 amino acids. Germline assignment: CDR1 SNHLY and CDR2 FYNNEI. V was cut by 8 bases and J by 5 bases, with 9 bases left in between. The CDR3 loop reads CASLFQTEAFF. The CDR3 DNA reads TGTGCCAGCCTCTTCCAGACTGAAGCTTTCTTT. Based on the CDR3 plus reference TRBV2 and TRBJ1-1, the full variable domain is EPEVTQTPSHQVTQMGQEVILRCVPISNHLYFYWYRQILGQKVEFLVSFYNNEISEKSEIFDDQFSVERPDGSNFTLKIRSTKLEDSAMYFCASLFQTEAFFGQGTRLTVV.